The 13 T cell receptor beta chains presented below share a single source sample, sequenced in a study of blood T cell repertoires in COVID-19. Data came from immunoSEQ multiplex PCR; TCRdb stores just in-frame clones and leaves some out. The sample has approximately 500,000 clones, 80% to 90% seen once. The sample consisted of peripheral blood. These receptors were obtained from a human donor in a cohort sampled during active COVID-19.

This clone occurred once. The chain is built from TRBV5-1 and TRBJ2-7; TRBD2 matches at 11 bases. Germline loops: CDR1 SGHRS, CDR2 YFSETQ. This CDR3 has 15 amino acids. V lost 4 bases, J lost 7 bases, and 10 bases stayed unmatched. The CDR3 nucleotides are TGCGCCAGCAGCCCCGGGACTAGCGGTACCCTAGAGCAGTACTTC. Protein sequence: CASSPGTSGTLEQYF.

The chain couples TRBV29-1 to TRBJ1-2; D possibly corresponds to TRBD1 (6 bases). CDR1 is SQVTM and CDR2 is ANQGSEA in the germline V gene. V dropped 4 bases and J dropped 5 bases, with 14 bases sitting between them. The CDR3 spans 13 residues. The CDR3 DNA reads TGCAGCGTTGGAGCCAGGGGAAGATATGGCTACACCTTC. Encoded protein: CSVGARGRYGYTF.

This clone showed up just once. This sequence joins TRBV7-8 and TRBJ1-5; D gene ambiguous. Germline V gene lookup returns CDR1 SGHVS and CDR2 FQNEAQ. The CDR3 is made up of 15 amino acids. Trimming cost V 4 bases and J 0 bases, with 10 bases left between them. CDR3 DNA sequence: TGTGCCAGCAGCTCCTTGGGAGATAGCAATCAGCCCCAGCATTTT. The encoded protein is CASSSLGDSNQPQHF.

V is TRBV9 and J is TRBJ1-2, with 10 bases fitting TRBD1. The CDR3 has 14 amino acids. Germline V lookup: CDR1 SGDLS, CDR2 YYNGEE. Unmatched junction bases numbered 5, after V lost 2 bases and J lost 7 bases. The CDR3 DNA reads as TGTGCCAGCAGCGTCGACAGGGGGCGTGGTGGCTACACCTTC. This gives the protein CASSVDRGRGGYTF.

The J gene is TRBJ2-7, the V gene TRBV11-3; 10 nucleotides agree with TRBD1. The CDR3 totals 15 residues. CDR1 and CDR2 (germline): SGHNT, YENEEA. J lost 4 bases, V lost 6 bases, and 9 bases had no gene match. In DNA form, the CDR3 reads TGTGCCAGCAGTTTATCACCGGGACAGGGGTACGAGCAGTACTTC. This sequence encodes CASSLSPGQGYEQYF.

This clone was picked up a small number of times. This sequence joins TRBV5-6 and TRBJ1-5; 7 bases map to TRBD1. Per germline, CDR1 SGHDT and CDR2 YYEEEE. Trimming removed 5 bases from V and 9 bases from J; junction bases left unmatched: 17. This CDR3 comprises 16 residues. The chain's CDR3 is CASRPDRDTDFMPQHF. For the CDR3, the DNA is TGTGCCAGCAGGCCCGACAGGGACACGGATTTTATGCCCCAGCATTTT.

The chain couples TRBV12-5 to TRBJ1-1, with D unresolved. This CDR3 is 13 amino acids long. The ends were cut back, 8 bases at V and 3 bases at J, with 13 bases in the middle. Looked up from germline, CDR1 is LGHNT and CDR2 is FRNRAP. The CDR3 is CASFRGRDTEAFF. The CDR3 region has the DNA TGTGCTAGTTTTCGGGGTCGGGACACTGAAGCTTTCTTT.

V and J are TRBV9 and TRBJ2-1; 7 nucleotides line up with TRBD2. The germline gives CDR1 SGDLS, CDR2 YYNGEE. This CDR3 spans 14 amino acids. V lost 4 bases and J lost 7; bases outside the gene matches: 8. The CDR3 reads CASSPSLAENEQFF. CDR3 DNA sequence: TGTGCCAGCAGCCCATCTCTAGCGGAGAATGAGCAGTTCTTC.

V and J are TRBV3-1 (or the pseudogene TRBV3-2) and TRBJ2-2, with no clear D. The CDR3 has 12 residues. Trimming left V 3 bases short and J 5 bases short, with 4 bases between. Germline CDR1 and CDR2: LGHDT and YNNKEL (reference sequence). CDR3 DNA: TGTGCCAGCAGCCACAAAACCGGGGAGCTGTTTTTT. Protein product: CASSHKTGELFF.

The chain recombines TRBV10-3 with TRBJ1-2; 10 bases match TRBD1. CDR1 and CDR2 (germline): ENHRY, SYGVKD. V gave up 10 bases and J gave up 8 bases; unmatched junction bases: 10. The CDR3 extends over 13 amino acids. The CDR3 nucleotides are TGTGCCACCGGGGACAGGGGCATCCAAGGCTACACCTTC. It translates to CATGDRGIQGYTF.

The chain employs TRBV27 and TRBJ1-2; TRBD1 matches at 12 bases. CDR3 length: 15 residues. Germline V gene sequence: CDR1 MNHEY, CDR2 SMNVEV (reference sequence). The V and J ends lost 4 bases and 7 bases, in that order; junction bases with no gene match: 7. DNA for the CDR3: TGTGCCAGCAGTTCAACCGGGACAGGGGGCGTTGGCTACACCTTC. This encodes CASSSTGTGGVGYTF.

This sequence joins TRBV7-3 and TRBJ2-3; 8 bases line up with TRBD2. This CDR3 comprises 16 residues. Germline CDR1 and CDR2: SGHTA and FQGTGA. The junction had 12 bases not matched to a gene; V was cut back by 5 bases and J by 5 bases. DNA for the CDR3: TGTGCCAGCAGCGTACGAGCGGGGGTGTTTTTAGATACGCAGTATTTT. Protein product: CASSVRAGVFLDTQYF.

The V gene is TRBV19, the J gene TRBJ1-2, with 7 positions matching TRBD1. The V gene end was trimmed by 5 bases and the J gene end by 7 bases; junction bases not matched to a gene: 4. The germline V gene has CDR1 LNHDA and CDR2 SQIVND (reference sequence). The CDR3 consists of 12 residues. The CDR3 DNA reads TGTGCCAGTAGTCCCGACAGGGCTGGCTACACCTTC. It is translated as CASSPDRAGYTF.